This TCR beta chain was documented in a study of cytotoxic CD8 clonotypes in ibrutinib-treated CLL. Across the whole study: Treatment had run for a median about 12 months, range 6 to 36, when response samples were taken. On average, each sample had a few hundred thousand productive templates and more than 75,000 productive rearrangements. General study results and limits: Patients showed higher baseline clonality than age-matched healthy donors, and it tracked circulating CD8+ T-cell counts.

Sequencing was designed to attain a depth spanning 1 in 200,000 to 1 in 1 million T cells. Measured with immunoSEQ multiplex PCR; TCRdb has only the in-frame clones, and not every one. The repertoire holds over 250,000 clones, more than 70% seen once, with about 5.7% in the top ten. Concerning this clone itself: Its specificity is not known.

Germline values: CDR1 MDHEN, CDR2 SYDVKM. V shed 6 bases and J 5 bases; nucleotides not matched to a gene: 7. This CDR3 region has 14 residues. This receptor was taken from a human donor with chronic lymphocytic leukemia. J is TRBJ2-1 and V is TRBV28, with 7 bases that match TRBD1. Sequenced material: PBMCs, taken at disease progression, from a patient treated with ibrutinib. The CDR3 protein is CASSQTGRHNEQFF. For the CDR3, the DNA is TGTGCCAGCAGCCAGACAGGGAGACACAATGAGCAGTTCTTC.